A selection of T cell receptor beta chains follows, all from one sample in a study of T cell responses to AZD1222 COVID-19 vaccine. Sequencing was performed with immunoSEQ multiplex PCR; in TCRdb, only in-frame clones are kept and a portion is missing. The table has tens of thousands of clones, less than 85% seen once. The source material was peripheral blood, sampled 28 days after the second AZD1222 dose. The receptors come from an adult who received the AZD1222 COVID-19 vaccine. Both conserved end residues are trimmed from each CDR3. Clone size is stated in some rows and not others, as once, few, many or a class when expanded.

V: TRBV11-2
length: 11
J: TRBJ2-1
size: once
CDR3: ASSSGTRGEQF

V: TRBV28
length: 11
J: TRBJ1-2
size: -
CDR3: ASSDSIGYGYT

V: TRBV19
length: 9
J: TRBJ1-5
size: -
CDR3: ASMGDQPQH

V: TRBV28
length: 10
J: TRBJ2-3
size: few
CDR3: ASSSDTDTQY

V: TRBV7-2
length: 11
J: TRBJ1-2
size: -
CDR3: ASSALLRGGYT

V: TRBV5-5
length: 13
J: TRBJ2-3
size: -
CDR3: ASRSGQGRADTQY

V: TRBV5-1
length: 12
J: TRBJ1-6
size: -
CDR3: ASCLGTGSSPLH

V: TRBV18
length: 14
J: TRBJ1-1
size: -
CDR3: ASSPLVGHRNTEAF

V: TRBV12-3/TRBV12-4
length: 10
J: TRBJ2-3
size: -
CDR3: ASEAYTDTQY

V: TRBV7-9
length: 11
J: TRBJ1-2
size: few
CDR3: ASSLNREGGYT

V: TRBV5-6
length: 11
J: TRBJ1-1
size: -
CDR3: ASSSTGRAEAF

V: TRBV19
length: 12
J: TRBJ1-1
size: -
CDR3: ASTALGGNTEAF

V: TRBV5-1
length: 13
J: TRBJ1-1
size: -
CDR3: ASSLFGQGANEAF

V: TRBV2
length: 13
J: TRBJ1-4
size: once
CDR3: ASSRVGISNEKLF

V: TRBV15
length: 13
J: TRBJ1-1
size: -
CDR3: ATSRDQVAGDEAF

V: TRBV3-1/TRBV3-2
length: 13
J: TRBJ1-5
size: -
CDR3: ASSQRGGLRQPQH

V: TRBV25-1
length: 13
J: TRBJ2-7
size: -
CDR3: ASSVGDNPGHEQY

V: TRBV25-1
length: 14
J: TRBJ1-1
size: -
CDR3: ASSIGTGGGNTEAF

V: TRBV20-1
length: 9
J: TRBJ1-2
size: -
CDR3: SAGEPYGYT

V: TRBV2
length: 12
J: TRBJ1-4
size: -
CDR3: ASSASTTNEKLF

V: TRBV24-1
length: 13
J: TRBJ2-2
size: -
CDR3: ATSDPGQGIGELF

V: TRBV2
length: 15
J: TRBJ2-3
size: -
CDR3: ASSLTSGGSSTDTQY

V: TRBV7-3
length: 15
J: TRBJ2-3
size: -
CDR3: ASSGLIHPTYTDTQY

V: TRBV5-1
length: 12
J: TRBJ2-7
size: -
CDR3: ASSGLAGVGEQY

V: TRBV28
length: 11
J: TRBJ1-2
size: -
CDR3: ASSSTGRYGYT

V: TRBV9
length: 10
J: TRBJ1-6
size: -
CDR3: ASSVVGGPLH

V: TRBV7-9
length: 13
J: TRBJ2-1
size: -
CDR3: ASSLPVVQYNEQF

V: TRBV5-1
length: 11
J: TRBJ2-5
size: -
CDR3: ASSPTAKETQY

V: TRBV7-3
length: 12
J: TRBJ2-3
size: -
CDR3: ASSPGQITDTQY

V: TRBV19
length: 14
J: TRBJ1-1
size: -
CDR3: ASSTGPGRTNTEAF

V: TRBV7-9
length: 11
J: TRBJ1-1
size: -
CDR3: ASSLAENTEAF

V: TRBV6-5
length: 12
J: TRBJ2-7
size: -
CDR3: ASARDTLNYEQY

V: TRBV9
length: 14
J: TRBJ2-7
size: -
CDR3: ASSVHGTGSSYEQY

V: TRBV2
length: 10
J: TRBJ2-7
size: -
CDR3: ASSVVIYEQY

V: TRBV30
length: 13
J: TRBJ1-6
size: -
CDR3: AWSGTAKNNSPLH

V: TRBV7-9
length: 11
J: TRBJ1-1
size: -
CDR3: ASSLDLDRAAF

V: TRBV28
length: 10
J: TRBJ1-1
size: -
CDR3: AGGRRNTEAF

V: TRBV27
length: 12
J: TRBJ2-7
size: few
CDR3: ASSLRGEYYEQY